This T cell receptor beta chain was sequenced for a study of CD8 T cells in ankylosing spondylitis. This CDR3 region has 12 residues. Trimming took off 4 bases at V and 13 bases at J, with 11 bases between the two ends. CDR1 MDHEN and CDR2 SYDVKM come from the germline V gene. At least ten counts were recorded for this clonotype. Antigen specificity is unknown. The study's findings and limits: Significant enrichment of disease-linked clones was reportedly seen in matched ankylosing spondylitis synovial fluid.

TCRdb used MiXCR to reprocess the 5' RACE reads, holding one entry per CDR3 protein. This table holds 300,000 to 350,000 distinct CDR3 sequences, 11% found once. This chain joins TRBV28 and TRBJ1-6; D is unclear. What was sequenced was blood, either unsorted or a sorted T cell fraction (not recorded which). This TCR was recovered from a female donor with ankylosing spondylitis or in good health (not recorded which). In DNA form, the CDR3 reads TGTGCCAGCAGTTCGTCCCCCCGTCCCCTCCACTTT. As protein: CASSSSPRPLHF.